This T cell receptor beta chain was recovered during a study of T cell responses to AZD1222 COVID-19 vaccine. The CDR3 extends over 16 amino acids. V was pared by 4 bases and J by 0 bases, with 3 bases of the junction left unmatched. Germline V gene sequence: CDR1 PRHDT, CDR2 FYEKMQ (reference sequence). Note on this clone: Antigen specificity is unknown.

Repertoires were generated with immunoSEQ multiplex PCR, while TCRdb's copy carries only in-frame clones and drops some. The sample has over 100,000 clones, roughly 84% seen once; the top ten hold more than 15%. Whole-study findings and limits: Donors were chiefly white British, with a greater number of females, and clonal diversity was perhaps underestimated. The repertoires were collected only after the peak T cell response. Spike-specific TCR depth and breadth grew after two AZD1222 doses.

Sequenced here: peripheral blood, sampled on day 0 of AZD1222 vaccination. The origin of this receptor is an adult in good health. V gene TRBV13 combines with J gene TRBJ1-6, with TRBD1 identical over 7 bases. The CDR3 spells CASSSRQGSYNSPLHF. As DNA, the CDR3 is TGTGCCAGCAGCTCCAGACAGGGCTCCTATAATTCACCCCTCCACTTT.